The T cell receptor beta chain under discussion was sequenced for a study of early T cells in non-severe SARS-CoV-2 infection. Study-level background: It was bulk RNA from unsorted whole blood that was sequenced, and the chains were unpaired.

Individual cDNA molecules received unique molecular identifiers. One entry per CDR3 protein results from TCRdb running MiXCR on the 5' RACE reads. The sample includes about 100,000 distinct CDR3 sequences, over 8.5% of them seen just once. Germline values: CDR1 SEHNR, CDR2 FQNEAQ (reference sequence). Germline trimming cut 0 bases from V and 10 bases from J; bases unmatched to any gene: 5. CDR3 length equals 13 residues. The origin of this receptor is an adult who was a healthcare worker with PCR-confirmed SARS-CoV-2 infection or an uninfected control (not recorded which). Sequenced material: whole blood. This rearrangement joins TRBV7-9 to TRBJ1-2, with 7 bases identical to TRBD1. CDR3 DNA sequence: TGTGCCAGCAGCTTAGCGGGGACAGATAACTACACCTTC. It is translated as CASSLAGTDNYTF.